The 7 T cell receptor beta chains reported below all come from one sample, sequenced in a study of cytomegalovirus exposure and HLA in healthy donors. In the PCR, 60 Vbeta and 13 Jbeta primers were used. Profiled with immunoSEQ multiplex PCR; TCRdb holds only in-frame clones, not every one. The sample lists about 120,000 clones; 65% to 90% were seen once. Sequenced input: PBMCs. The receptors derive from a male donor in good health and CMV-seropositive.

This chain links TRBV15 with TRBJ1-5; D is unresolved. The germline V gene encodes CDR1 LNHNV and CDR2 YYDKDF (reference sequence). V was pared by 1 base and J by 11 bases, with 18 bases between. The CDR3 extends over 15 amino acids. DNA of the CDR3: TGTGCCACCAGCAGAGGGTTGCCTCGGGAGTCGGCCCAGCATTTT. This translates into CATSRGLPRESAQHF.

The chain couples TRBV5-1 to TRBJ1-1, with a weak D call TRBD1 (5 bases). Germline V CDR1 and CDR2: SGHRS, YFSETQ. V was shortened by 8 bases and J by 0 bases, with 11 bases between the two germline ends. The CDR3 contains 13 residues. DNA of the CDR3: TGCGCCAGTTCGTCCAGGGTGAACACTGAAGCTTTCTTT. This codes for CASSSRVNTEAFF.

The gene calls are TRBV4-1 and TRBJ2-7; unclear D gene. Germline assignment: CDR1 MGHRA and CDR2 YSYEKL. The CDR3 totals 14 residues. With 1 base removed from V and 3 bases from J, the gap between germline ends came to 10 bases. The CDR3 spells CASSQGDTDYEQYF. The CDR3 coding sequence is TGCGCCAGCAGCCAAGGCGACACGGACTACGAGCAGTACTTC.

Note on this clone: One end of the junction is discordant with germline, which a read error may explain. The rearrangement joins TRBV29-1 to TRBJ2-6; tentatively, D is TRBD1 (5 bases). Germline values: CDR1 SQVTM, CDR2 ANQGSEA. This CDR3 contains 12 residues. The CDR3 is CSAATGANGLTF. The CDR3 DNA sequence: TGCAGCGCAGCTACTGGGGCCAACGGCCTGACTTTC.

This clone was found once. The chain has TRBV4-2 and TRBJ2-7; 9 positions agree with TRBD2. Trimming took 3 bases from V and 6 from J; bases not matched to a gene: 12. This CDR3 is 16 amino acids long. CDR1 is LGHNA and CDR2 is YNFKEQ in the germline V gene. The CDR3 DNA follows: TGTGCCAGCAGCCAGGACTTAGCGGGAGCGAGGGGCGAGCAGTACTTC. This gives the protein CASSQDLAGARGEQYF.

As for this clone: Relative to the germline gene, one junction end is altered; a read error may explain this. The chain joins TRBV7-9 to TRBJ2-6, with 8 bases that match TRBD1. The CDR3 runs 16 residues. Germline assignment: CDR1 SEHNR and CDR2 FQNEAQ (reference sequence). The CDR3 sequence: CASSGQGAGGANGLTF. Written as DNA, the CDR3 is TGTGCCAGCAGCGGGCAGGGGGCGGGTGGGGCCAACGGCCTGACTTTC.

V usage is TRBV5-4 and J usage is TRBJ1-2, with 10 bases fitting TRBD1. V trimming: 4 bases; J trimming: 8 bases; junction bases outside the gene matches: 11. Per germline, CDR1 SGHNT and CDR2 YYREEE (reference sequence). CDR3 length: 15 residues. DNA for the CDR3: TGTGCCAGCAGCAAGAGACAGGGGGCCTCCGGGGGCTACACCTTC. Translated: CASSKRQGASGGYTF.